This TCR beta chain was retrieved from a study of cytomegalovirus exposure and HLA in healthy donors. The PCR employed 60 Vbeta primers together with 13 Jbeta primers. Sequencing was performed with immunoSEQ multiplex PCR; in TCRdb, only in-frame clones are kept and a portion is missing. The sample yields 200,000 to 250,000 clones, approximately 84% seen once. Comment on this clone: Its antigen is unknown.

General observations from the study: With further analysis later on, most CMV-associated TCR beta chains appeared HLA-restricted. A prior analysis recorded that most TCR beta V segments were productive about 90% or about 30% of the time. Associated with HLA alleles at 0.05 false discovery rate in a later analysis were some 18,000 TCR beta sequences. The classifier reportedly diagnosed cytomegalovirus status with high sensitivity and specificity.

This CDR3 has 17 residues. V gave up 5 bases and J gave up 3 bases; unmatched junction bases: 8. Germline CDR1 and CDR2: SGHVS and FNYEAQ. The sample was PBMCs. The chain carries TRBV7-6 and TRBJ2-3; TRBD2 agrees at 13 bases. The sequence was obtained from a middle-aged woman in good health and CMV-seronegative. CDR3 nucleotides: TGTGCCAGCAGCATTGAAACTAGCGGGGGGGATACAGATACGCAGTATTTT. Residues: CASSIETSGGDTDTQYF. Full variable domain (missing parts from reference TRBV7-6 and TRBJ2-3): GAGVSQSPRYKVTKRGQDVALRCDPISGHVSLYWYRQALGQGPEFLTYFNYEAQQDKSGLPNDRFSAERPEGSISTLTIQRTEQRDSAMYRCASSIETSGGDTDTQYFGPGTRLTVL.